Following are 25 T cell receptor beta chains from one sample sequenced in a study of blood T cell repertoires in COVID-19. This table comes from immunoSEQ multiplex PCR, and its TCRdb copy is limited to in-frame clones, with some not included. The sample includes around 70,000 clones, around 80% seen only once; the top ten take about 25%. Sequenced: peripheral blood. The receptors stem from a man in his 60s with active or convalescent COVID-19.

The rearrangement uses TRBV4-1 and TRBJ2-4; D is perhaps TRBD2 (6 bases). Between the trimmed V and J ends, which lost 6 bases and 7 bases, there was a span of 16 bases. CDR3 size: 14 residues. Germline lookup yields CDR1 MGHRA and CDR2 YSYEKL. The CDR3 sequence: CASSSPLEGNIQYF. DNA of the CDR3: TGCGCCAGCAGTTCCCCCCTGGAGGGGAACATTCAGTACTTC.

CDR3: CASSQWQRGAEAFF. DNA of the CDR3: TGTGCCAGCAGCCAATGGCAGCGGGGGGCTGAAGCTTTCTTT. The chain couples TRBV3-1 (or the pseudogene TRBV3-2) to TRBJ1-1; D is possibly TRBD1 (5 bases). Between the trimmed V and J ends, which lost 2 bases and 6 bases, there was a span of 13 bases. Germline V gene sequence: CDR1 LGHDT, CDR2 YNNKEL (reference sequence). This CDR3 is built from 14 residues.

This clone was found a few times. The CDR3 DNA sequence: TGTGCCAGCACCGAGGGAAGGTATCAGCCCCAGCATTTT. It codes for CASTEGRYQPQHF. The chain has TRBV2 and TRBJ1-5; D is unclear. Trimming took off 7 bases at V and 5 bases at J, with 12 bases between the two ends. CDR1 and CDR2 (germline): SNHLY, FYNNEI. The CDR3 has 13 residues.

This clone has more than one count but fewer than ten. The chain combines TRBV3-1 (or the pseudogene TRBV3-2) with TRBJ1-3, with D possibly being TRBD1 (5 bases). Per germline, CDR1 LGHDT and CDR2 YNNKEL (reference sequence). V dropped 4 bases and J dropped 3 bases, with 10 bases sitting between them. CDR3 size: 14 residues. The DNA for the CDR3 is TGTGCCAGCAGCCCGCTGGGGGGTGGAAACACCATATATTTT. Residues: CASSPLGGGNTIYF.

The rearrangement joins TRBV5-5 to TRBJ2-2; D possibly corresponds to TRBD2 (6 bases). The ends were cut back, 4 bases at V and 4 bases at J, with 11 bases in the middle. The CDR3 sequence is 14 residues long. CDR1 and CDR2 from the germline V gene are SGHKS and YYEKEE (reference sequence). In DNA, the CDR3 is TGTGCCAGCAGCCCGGGACTTTTCACCGGGGAGCTGTTTTTT. Its protein product is CASSPGLFTGELFF.

This chain joins TRBV11-2 and TRBJ2-7, with D possibly TRBD1 on 6 matching bases. The germline CDR1 and CDR2 sequences are SGHAT and FQNNGV. Trimming took 0 bases from V and 0 from J, leaving 6 bases between them. CDR3 length: 14 amino acids. CDR3 in DNA: TGTGCCAGCAGCTTAGAAGGGGGCTCCTACGAGCAGTACTTC. Translation: CASSLEGGSYEQYF.

The V and J genes are TRBV18 and TRBJ2-5, with 7 bases matching TRBD2. V was clipped by 2 bases and J by 3 bases; unmatched bases: 6. This CDR3 region has 15 residues. In germline, CDR1 is KGHSH, CDR2 LQKENI. CDR3 in amino acids: CASSPGQRGEETQYF. The CDR3 DNA follows: TGTGCCAGCTCACCAGGCCAACGGGGGGAAGAGACCCAGTACTTC.

This chain joins TRBV9 and TRBJ1-3; D is undetermined. Trimming took 3 bases from V and 0 from J, leaving 13 bases between them. Per the germline V gene, CDR1 is SGDLS and CDR2 is YYNGEE. The CDR3 has 16 residues. CDR3 bases: TGTGCCAGCAGCGGACCGGAGGGCAGCTCTGGAAACACCATATATTTT. Encoded protein: CASSGPEGSSGNTIYF.

The chain has TRBV7-9 and TRBJ2-5, with TRBD2 matching over 13 bases. CDR1 and CDR2 (germline): SEHNR, FQNEAQ (reference sequence). The CDR3 spans 16 residues. Losses at the gene ends were 5 bases for V and 1 base for J; bases not matched to a gene: 4. DNA for the CDR3: TGTGCCAGCAGCCTAGGACTAGCGGGGGCCCAAGAGACCCAGTACTTC. It encodes CASSLGLAGAQETQYF.

The chain recombines TRBV5-6 with TRBJ1-4; 7 nucleotides line up with TRBD1. This CDR3 spans 19 amino acids. Germline-derived CDR1 and CDR2 are SGHDT and YYEEEE. Trimming took 0 bases from V and 0 from J; bases not matched to a gene: 11. CDR3 nucleotides: TGTGCCAGCAGCTTGGGGCCGGTCACAGGGGATGCAACTAATGAAAAACTGTTTTTT. Residues: CASSLGPVTGDATNEKLFF.

This clone occurred a few times. The CDR3 DNA is TGTGCCAGCAGTACCCGGGACAGGGGGCCCGTGAACACTGAAGCTTTCTTT. Translation gives CASSTRDRGPVNTEAFF. This chain uses TRBV28 with TRBJ1-1; 12 bases line up with TRBD1. V dropped 5 bases and J dropped 0; count of bases not matched to a gene: 7. The germline gives CDR1 MDHEN, CDR2 SYDVKM. The CDR3 is made up of 17 amino acids.

Ten or more counts support this clone. This chain connects TRBV5-3 to TRBJ2-7; TRBD1 is a possible D gene (5 bases). TRBV5-3 is identified as an open reading frame with a role that is uncertain. V was pared by 1 base and J by 3 bases, with 20 bases between. The CDR3 extends over 17 amino acids. The CDR3 bases are TGTGCCAGAAGCTTGATCCAGGGTAGAGCTTTGTTCTACGAGCAGTACTTC. The encoded protein is CARSLIQGRALFYEQYF.

This sequence joins TRBV12-3 or TRBV12-4 and TRBJ2-7; maybe TRBD2 (5 bases). V was pared by 8 bases and J by 2 bases, with 13 bases between. The CDR3 length is 13 residues. The CDR3 reads CASGLRETYEQYF. CDR3 nucleotide sequence: TGTGCCAGCGGCCTCCGGGAAACCTACGAGCAGTACTTC.

This clone was counted only a few times. V is TRBV7-2 and J is TRBJ2-4; D is possibly TRBD2 (6 bases). This CDR3 has 13 amino acids. The V end was cut by 3 bases, the J end by 10 bases, with 13 bases between. CDR1 SGHTA and CDR2 FQGNSA come from the germline V gene. The CDR3 region has the DNA TGTGCCAGCAGCTTGGGAACCGCGGGGATTCAGTACTTC. Protein: CASSLGTAGIQYF. Based on the CDR3 plus reference TRBV7-2 and TRBJ2-4, the full variable domain is GAGVSQSPSNKVTEKGKDVELRCDPISGHTALYWYRQSLGQGLEFLIYFQGNSAPDKSGLPSDRFSAERTGGSVSTLTIQRTQQEDSAVYLCASSLGTAGIQYFGAGTRLSVL.

V and J are TRBV24-1 and TRBJ2-1, with D possibly TRBD2 on 6 matching bases. Per the germline V gene, CDR1 is KGHDR and CDR2 is SFDVKD. V was trimmed by 6 bases and J by 4 bases, leaving 12 bases between them. The CDR3 has 14 residues. The chain's CDR3 is CATSTGGGYNEQFF. Here the CDR3 DNA reads TGTGCCACCAGTACCGGGGGAGGATACAATGAGCAGTTCTTC.

The V gene is TRBV27, the J gene TRBJ2-2, with 13 bases matching TRBD2. CDR1 is MNHEY, CDR2 SMNVEV, per germline (reference sequence). The CDR3 is made up of 17 amino acids. With V trimmed by 2 bases and J by 4 bases, 4 bases remained unmatched. The CDR3 DNA reads TGTGCCAGCAGTTTAGGACTAGCGGGGGCAATCACCGGGGAGCTGTTTTTT. Encoded protein: CASSLGLAGAITGELFF.

The chain carries TRBV12-3 or TRBV12-4 and TRBJ2-7; D remains unclear. With 2 bases removed from V and 2 bases from J, the gap between germline ends came to 7 bases. This CDR3 has 13 residues. The CDR3: CASSLRQAYEQYF. The CDR3 DNA reads TGTGCCAGCAGTTTACGGCAGGCCTACGAGCAGTACTTC.

The chain joins TRBV3-1 (or the pseudogene TRBV3-2) to TRBJ2-3, with TRBD2 matching over 8 bases. The length of the CDR3 is 14 residues. Germline V gene sequence: CDR1 LGHDT, CDR2 YNNKEL (reference sequence). Trimming took 5 bases from V and 7 from J; bases not matched to a gene: 8. The CDR3 nucleotides read TGTGCCAGCAGCTCCGGGACTAGGGTCTATACGCAGTATTTT. This encodes CASSSGTRVYTQYF.

This clone was seen many times. The gene calls are TRBV29-1 and TRBJ1-1; 10 positions agree with TRBD1. The CDR3 is 12 amino acids. Germline CDR1 SQVTM, CDR2 ANQGSEA. V shed 5 bases and J 10 bases; nucleotides not matched to a gene: 7. The CDR3 DNA sequence: TGCAGCGTTTCCGGGACAGGGGTAGTAGCTTTCTTT. Translating it yields CSVSGTGVVAFF.

The table lists this clone with a few counts. V is TRBV6-6 and J is TRBJ1-2; 7 bases are a match to TRBD1. CDR3 length equals 16 residues. Unmatched junction bases numbered 8, after V lost 2 bases and J lost 2 bases. CDR1 and CDR2 from the germline V gene are MNHNY and SVGAGI (reference sequence). The CDR3 spells CASSYINPTGNYGYTF. CDR3 sequence (DNA): TGTGCCAGCAGTTACATTAACCCGACAGGGAACTATGGCTACACCTTC.

This chain connects TRBV19 to TRBJ2-1; TRBD1 aligns across 7 bases. V gave up 4 bases and J gave up 10 bases; unmatched junction bases: 16. The CDR3 runs to 16 residues. Germline CDR1 reads LNHDA; CDR2 reads SQIVND (reference sequence). CDR3 coding DNA: TGTGCCAGTAGTACACCGACAGGGACCTTAAATTTCGAGCAGTTCTTC. It encodes CASSTPTGTLNFEQFF.

This clone turned up a few times. This chain joins TRBV6-5 and TRBJ2-2, with TRBD1 as a possible D gene (6 bases). Germline V gene lookup returns CDR1 MNHEY and CDR2 SVGAGI. This CDR3 is built from 14 residues. V lost 7 bases and J lost 7, with 16 bases in between. The CDR3 nucleotides are TGTGCCAGCACAACAGGGATCGCGGGCGGGGAGCTGTTTTTT. Translated: CASTTGIAGGELFF.

The chain links TRBV27 to TRBJ1-1, with TRBD1 as a possible D gene (6 bases). V lost 2 bases and J 9 bases, leaving 10 bases between the germline ends. Per germline, CDR1 MNHEY and CDR2 SMNVEV (reference sequence). CDR3 size: 12 residues. CDR3 bases: TGTGCCAGCAGTTTAGTGGGGGCCCAAGCTTTCTTT. Its translation is CASSLVGAQAFF.

This chain joins TRBV28 and TRBJ2-1; tentative D call: TRBD2 (5 bases). The CDR3 totals 14 residues. Germline V gene sequence: CDR1 MDHEN, CDR2 SYDVKM. V lost 8 bases to trimming and J lost 3 bases, with 14 bases between them. The DNA for the CDR3 is TGTGCCAGCCGAGGGTGGGCAGACTACAATGAGCAGTTCTTC. This translates into CASRGWADYNEQFF.

The rearrangement uses TRBV4-1 and TRBJ1-5; TRBD1 matches 7 bases. The CDR3 spans 15 residues. The germline CDR1 and CDR2 sequences are MGHRA and YSYEKL. Trimming took 4 bases from V and 4 from J; bases not matched to a gene: 7. The CDR3 spells CASSLTGVGNQPQHF. The DNA for the CDR3 is TGCGCCAGCAGCCTTACAGGGGTAGGAAATCAGCCCCAGCATTTT.